The 10 T cell receptor beta chains given below trace back to one sample, sequenced in a study of T cells in Graves' hyperthyroidism and ophthalmopathy. RNA transcripts provided the source from which TCR beta CDR3 regions were amplified. Using the HTBI primer set, a first-round RT-PCR was run on the TCR CDR3. TCRdb recomputed calls from the multiplex PCR reads with MiXCR, one row per CDR3 protein. The sample consists of around 400,000 distinct CDR3 sequences, 15% to 18% of them appearing once. The sample consisted of blood. These receptors came from a woman younger than 35 with Graves' hyperthyroidism that later progressed to Graves' ophthalmopathy.

This clonotype has only a few counts. The chain employs TRBV9 and TRBJ2-7; D may be TRBD2 (5 bases). V lost 0 bases, J lost 3 bases, and 7 bases lay in between. The CDR3 runs 13 residues. Germline V gene data show CDR1 as SGDLS and CDR2 as YYNGEE. The CDR3 is CASSVEADYEQYF. The CDR3 DNA sequence: TGTGCCAGCAGCGTAGAAGCGGACTACGAGCAGTACTTC.

At least ten counts were recorded for this clonotype. The chain combines TRBV3-1 with TRBJ2-3, with D tentatively TRBD1 (6 bases). Trimming stripped 0 bases from V and 3 bases from J, with 19 bases between. This CDR3 is built from 18 residues. Germline V gives CDR1 LGHDT, CDR2 YNNKEL (reference sequence). DNA for the CDR3: TGTGCCAGCAGCCAAGAGGGCCCTACAGGGATGGGGACAGATACGCAGTATTTT. Its translation is CASSQEGPTGMGTDTQYF.

This clonotype was detected ten times or more. V is TRBV3-1 and J is TRBJ2-7, with a weak D call TRBD2 (6 bases). Trimming removed 1 base at V and 6 bases at J, with 10 bases between. CDR1 and CDR2 from the germline V gene are LGHDT and YNNKEL (reference sequence). The CDR3 covers 13 residues. CDR3: CASSQGLGGEQYF. The DNA for the CDR3 is TGTGCCAGCAGCCAAGGGCTCGGGGGCGAGCAGTACTTC.

The sample holds many counts of this clonotype. The J gene is TRBJ2-7, the V gene TRBV6-1; D gene unclear. The CDR3 has 16 residues. V was pared by 8 bases and J by 6 bases, with 26 bases between. Germline CDR1 MNHNS, CDR2 SASEGT. CDR3 region: CASSTAISRELPEQYF. CDR3 bases: TGTGCCAGCTCAACCGCGATATCGCGAGAACTACCCGAGCAGTACTTC.

To note about this clonotype: A much more abundant neighbour one base away suggests this may be a read error. V is TRBV13 and J is TRBJ2-7, with D possibly being TRBD2 (6 bases). Per the germline V gene, CDR1 is PRHDT and CDR2 is FYEKMQ (reference sequence). The CDR3 sequence is 15 residues long. This chain's CDR3 is CASSSPGTASYEPYF. As DNA, the CDR3 is TGTGCCAGCAGTTCCCCCGGGACTGCGTCCTACGAGCCGTACTTC.

The V call is TRBV27, the J call TRBJ1-1; TRBD1 is a possible D gene (6 bases). Trimming took off 6 bases at V and 7 bases at J, with 18 bases between the two ends. The CDR3 loop spans 14 amino acids. Per germline, CDR1 MNHEY and CDR2 SMNVEV (reference sequence). The CDR3 DNA reads TGTGCCAGCAGAACACAGGGCCCTGGGATTGAAGCTTTCTTT. It specifies CASRTQGPGIEAFF.

The rearrangement links TRBV10-1 to TRBJ2-4, with D unclear. The CDR3 has 11 amino acids. The V gene lost 3 bases and the J gene lost 8 bases, with 5 bases spanning the gap. Germline V lookup: CDR1 WNHNN, CDR2 SYGVQD (reference sequence). The CDR3 nucleotides are TGCGCCAGCAGTGAACGGTACATTCAGTACTTC. Translation: CASSERYIQYF.

The chain uses TRBV6-2 or TRBV6-3 and TRBJ1-2, with D possibly being TRBD1 (5 bases). The length of the CDR3 is 15 residues. Germline assignment: CDR1 MNHEY and CDR2 SVGEGT. Trimming took off 0 bases at V and 7 bases at J, with 15 bases between the two ends. CDR3 sequence: CASSYSPFTQGGYTF. The CDR3 DNA is TGTGCCAGCAGTTACTCCCCCTTCACTCAGGGTGGCTACACCTTC.

This rearrangement joins TRBV12-3 or TRBV12-4 to TRBJ2-7; the D gene could be TRBD1 or TRBD2 (5 bases each). There are 13 residues in the CDR3. Deletions cut 6 bases from V and 6 bases from J, with 15 bases between. CDR3 bases: TGTGCCAGCAGCCCAGGGAGCAGCTCCGAGCAGTACTTC. Its translation: CASSPGSSSEQYF.

The gene calls are TRBV6-6 and TRBJ1-3; D remains ambiguous. Germline assignment: CDR1 MNHNY and CDR2 SVGAGI (reference sequence). This CDR3 is built from 14 residues. The V end was cut by 0 bases, the J end by 1 base, with 4 bases between. DNA of the CDR3: TGTGCCAGCAGTTACTCCCTTTCTGGAAACACCATATATTTT. This translates into CASSYSLSGNTIYF.